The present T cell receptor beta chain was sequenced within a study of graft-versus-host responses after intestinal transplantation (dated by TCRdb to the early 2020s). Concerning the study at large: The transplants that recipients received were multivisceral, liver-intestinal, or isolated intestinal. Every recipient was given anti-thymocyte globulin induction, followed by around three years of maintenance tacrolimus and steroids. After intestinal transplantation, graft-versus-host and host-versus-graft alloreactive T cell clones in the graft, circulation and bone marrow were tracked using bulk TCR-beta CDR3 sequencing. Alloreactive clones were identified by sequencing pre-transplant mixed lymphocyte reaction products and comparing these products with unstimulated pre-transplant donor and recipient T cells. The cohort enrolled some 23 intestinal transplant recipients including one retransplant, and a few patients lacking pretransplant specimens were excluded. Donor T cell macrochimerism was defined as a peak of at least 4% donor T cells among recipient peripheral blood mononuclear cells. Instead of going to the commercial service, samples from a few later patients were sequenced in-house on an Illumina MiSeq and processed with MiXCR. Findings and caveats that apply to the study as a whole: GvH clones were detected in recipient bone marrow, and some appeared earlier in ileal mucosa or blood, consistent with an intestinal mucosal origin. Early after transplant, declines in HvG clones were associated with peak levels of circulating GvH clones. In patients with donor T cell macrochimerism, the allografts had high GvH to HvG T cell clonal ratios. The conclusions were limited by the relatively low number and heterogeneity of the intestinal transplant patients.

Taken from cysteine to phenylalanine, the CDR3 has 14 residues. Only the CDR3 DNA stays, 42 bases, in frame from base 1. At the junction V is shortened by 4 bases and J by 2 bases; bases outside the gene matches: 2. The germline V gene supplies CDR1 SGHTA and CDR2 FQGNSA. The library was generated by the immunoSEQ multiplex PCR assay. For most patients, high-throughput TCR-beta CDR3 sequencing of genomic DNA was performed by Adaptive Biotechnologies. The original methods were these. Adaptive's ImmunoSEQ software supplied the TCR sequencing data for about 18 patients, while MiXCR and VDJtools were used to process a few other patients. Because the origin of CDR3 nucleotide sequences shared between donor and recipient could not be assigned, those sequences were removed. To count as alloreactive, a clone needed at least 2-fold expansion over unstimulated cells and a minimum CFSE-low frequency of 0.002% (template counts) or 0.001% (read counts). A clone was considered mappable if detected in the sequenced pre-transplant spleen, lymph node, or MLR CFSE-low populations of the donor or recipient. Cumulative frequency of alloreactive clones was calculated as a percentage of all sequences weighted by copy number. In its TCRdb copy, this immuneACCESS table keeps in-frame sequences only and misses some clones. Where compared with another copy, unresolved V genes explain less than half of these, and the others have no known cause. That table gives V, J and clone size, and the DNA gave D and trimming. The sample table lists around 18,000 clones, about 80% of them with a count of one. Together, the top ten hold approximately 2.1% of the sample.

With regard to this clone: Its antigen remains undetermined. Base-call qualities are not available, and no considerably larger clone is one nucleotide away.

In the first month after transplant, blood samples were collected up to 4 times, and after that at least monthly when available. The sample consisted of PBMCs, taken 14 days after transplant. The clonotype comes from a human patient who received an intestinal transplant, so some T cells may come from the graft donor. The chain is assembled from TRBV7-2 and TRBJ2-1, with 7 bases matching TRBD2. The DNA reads TGTGCCAGCAGCTCAGGACTAGCCTACAATGAGCAGTTCTTC. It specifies CASSSGLAYNEQFF.